The 13 T cell receptor beta chains in this list originate from one sample, sequenced in a study of T cell responses to AZD1222 COVID-19 vaccine. The method was immunoSEQ multiplex PCR; TCRdb's version includes in-frame clones alone and lacks a portion of them. The data show fewer than 130,000 clones, 80% to 95% seen once. The sample here was peripheral blood, taken 28 days after the second AZD1222 dose. Receptors originate from an adult who received the AZD1222 COVID-19 vaccine.

The J gene is TRBJ2-1, the V gene TRBV29-1; 8 nucleotides agree with TRBD1. Germline V lookup: CDR1 SQVTM, CDR2 ANQGSEA. V shed 0 bases and J 7 bases; nucleotides not matched to a gene: 11. The CDR3 is made up of 16 amino acids. The CDR3 DNA is TGCAGCGTTGAAGATCCTCGGCAGGGGGCGAAAAATGAGCAGTTCTTC. It encodes CSVEDPRQGAKNEQFF.

The V and J genes are TRBV5-1 and TRBJ1-1; D uncertain. This CDR3 is built from 13 residues. V lost 2 bases and J lost 4, with 9 bases in between. Germline-derived CDR1 and CDR2 are SGHRS and YFSETQ. CDR3 nucleotides: TGCGCCAGCAGCTTATCGGGGTTCACTGAAGCTTTCTTT. Translated, it gives CASSLSGFTEAFF.

The chain is built from TRBV4-2 and TRBJ1-1; D is perhaps TRBD1 (5 bases). V shed 1 base and J shed 7 bases, with 10 bases lying between them. The V gene's germline CDR1 is LGHNA and CDR2 YNFKEQ. The CDR3 has 13 amino acids. In nucleotides, the CDR3 is TGTGCCAGCAGCCAAGGCAGGGCTAATGAAGCTTTCTTT. The encoded protein is CASSQGRANEAFF.

V gene TRBV28 combines with J gene TRBJ2-1, with 8 nucleotides matching TRBD1. Germline CDR1 and CDR2: MDHEN and SYDVKM. The CDR3 has 12 amino acids. The CDR3 region has the DNA TGTGGGATTTCAGGGGGCATTGATGAGCAGTTCTTC. It is translated as CGISGGIDEQFF.

DNA of the CDR3: TGCGCCAGCAGCTTGGTTCGGGTAAACACTGAAGCTTTCTTT. Translating gives CASSLVRVNTEAFF. The J gene is TRBJ1-1, the V gene TRBV5-1; no clear D. Germline V gene lookup returns CDR1 SGHRS and CDR2 YFSETQ. Trimming left V 0 bases short and J 2 bases short, with 8 bases between. The CDR3 length is 14 residues.

This clone has just one count. The junction departs from germline at one end; a sequencing error may be responsible. This chain joins TRBV7-7 and TRBJ2-5; D may be TRBD2 (5 bases). The CDR3 runs to 13 residues. The germline gives CDR1 SSHAT, CDR2 FNYEAQ (reference sequence). The CDR3 loop reads CASSLALVETQYF. In DNA form, the CDR3 reads TGTGCTAGCAGCTTAGCGCTAGTAGAGACCCAGTACTTC.

CDR3 amino acids: CASSQDWSGNGNTIYF. CDR3 in DNA: TGCGCCAGCAGCCAAGATTGGTCAGGGAACGGAAACACCATATATTTT. This chain joins TRBV4-3 and TRBJ1-3; TRBD1 is a possible D gene (5 bases). Trimming stripped 0 bases from V and 4 bases from J, with 13 bases between. This CDR3 is 16 amino acids long. From germline, CDR1 is LGHNA and CDR2 YSLEER.

For this clone: A junction boundary mismatches the germline segment, possibly from a read error. V gene TRBV3-1 (or the pseudogene TRBV3-2) combines with J gene TRBJ2-5, with no clear D. CDR3 size: 10 residues. Germline V gene data show CDR1 as LGHDT and CDR2 as YNNKEL (reference sequence). The chain's CDR3 is CASSQGTQYF. The CDR3 nucleotides read TGTGCCAGCAGCCAAGGGACCCAGTACTTC.

The chain uses TRBV29-1 and TRBJ2-1; 9 bases match TRBD2. Germline loops: CDR1 SQVTM, CDR2 ANQGSEA. Trimming took 1 base from V and 3 from J; bases not matched to a gene: 4. This CDR3 is built from 15 residues. Here the CDR3 DNA reads TGCAGCGTTGAAGGCCCTAGCGGGGACTACAATGAGCAGTTCTTC. It encodes CSVEGPSGDYNEQFF.

The V and J genes are TRBV4-1 and TRBJ2-7, with D unclear. CDR1 is MGHRA and CDR2 is YSYEKL in the germline V gene. Between the trimmed V and J ends, which lost 1 base and 2 bases, there was a span of 3 bases. The CDR3 consists of 12 residues. CDR3 coding DNA: TGCGCCAGCAGCCAAGGCCCCTACGAGCAGTACTTC. It encodes CASSQGPYEQYF.

The chain carries TRBV11-2 and TRBJ1-1; the match to TRBD1 covers 8 bases. The CDR3 is 16 residues long. J lost 4 bases, V lost 6 bases, and 13 bases had no gene match. The germline V gene encodes CDR1 SGHAT and CDR2 FQNNGV. Here the CDR3 reads CASRRLRDRSGTEAFF. CDR3 DNA: TGTGCCAGCAGGAGACTCCGGGACAGGTCTGGCACTGAAGCTTTCTTT.

The V gene is TRBV5-1, the J gene TRBJ1-1; 11 bases agree with TRBD1. CDR1 is SGHRS and CDR2 is YFSETQ in the germline V gene. V shed 4 bases and J 6 bases; nucleotides not matched to a gene: 14. This CDR3 is 17 amino acids long. As DNA, the CDR3 is TGCGCCAGCAGCCCCCTCCGGACAGGGGGCGAAGTGGCTGAAGCTTTCTTT. Its protein is CASSPLRTGGEVAEAFF.

The chain links TRBV5-4 to TRBJ2-3, with a weak D call TRBD2 (6 bases). CDR1 is SGHNT, CDR2 YYREEE, per germline (reference sequence). This CDR3 has 13 amino acids. Deletions cut 5 bases from V and 0 bases from J, with 7 bases between. The CDR3 region has the DNA TGTGCCAGCAGTAGCGGCAGCACAGATACGCAGTATTTT. Its protein is CASSSGSTDTQYF.